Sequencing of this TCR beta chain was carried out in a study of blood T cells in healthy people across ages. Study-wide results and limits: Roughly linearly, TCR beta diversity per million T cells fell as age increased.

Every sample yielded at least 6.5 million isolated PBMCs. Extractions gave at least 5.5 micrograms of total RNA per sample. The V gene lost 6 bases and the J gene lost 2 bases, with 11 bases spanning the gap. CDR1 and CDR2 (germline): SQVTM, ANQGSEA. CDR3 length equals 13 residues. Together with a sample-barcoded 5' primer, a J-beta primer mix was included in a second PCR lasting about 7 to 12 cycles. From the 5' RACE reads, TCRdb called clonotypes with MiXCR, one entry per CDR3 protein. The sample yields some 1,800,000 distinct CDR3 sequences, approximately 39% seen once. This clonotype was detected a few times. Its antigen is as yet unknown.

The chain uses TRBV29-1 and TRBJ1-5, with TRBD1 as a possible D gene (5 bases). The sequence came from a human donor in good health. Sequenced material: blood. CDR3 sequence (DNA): TGCAGCGTCTCAGGGTCGGGCAATCAGCCCCAGCATTTT. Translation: CSVSGSGNQPQHF.